Presented here are 6 T cell receptor beta chains from one specimen sequenced in a study of blood T cell repertoires in COVID-19. Data came from immunoSEQ multiplex PCR; TCRdb stores just in-frame clones and leaves some out. Among about 310,000 clones listed, approximately 90% were seen once. The sample taken for sequencing was PBMCs or T cells enriched from blood (not recorded which). These TCRs come from a woman aged 40 to 55 who had recovered from COVID-19.

The V gene is TRBV27, the J gene TRBJ2-7, with TRBD1 as a possible D gene (6 bases). Trimming stripped 5 bases from V and 0 bases from J, with 11 bases between. Germline V gene data show CDR1 as MNHEY and CDR2 as SMNVEV (reference sequence). The CDR3 runs 14 residues. CDR3 region: CASSPRDNSYEQYF. In DNA, the CDR3 is TGTGCCAGCAGTCCTCGGGACAACTCCTACGAGCAGTACTTC.

There are a few counts of this clone. This chain joins TRBV30 and TRBJ1-6, with 7 bases identical to TRBD1. CDR3 length: 15 residues. The V gene end was trimmed by 5 bases and the J gene end by 6 bases; junction bases not matched to a gene: 10. Looked up from germline, CDR1 is GTSNPN and CDR2 is SVGIG (reference sequence). CDR3 coding DNA: TGTGCCTGGGGCCCACCGGGACAGCTTAATTCACCCCTCCACTTT. This encodes CAWGPPGQLNSPLHF.

Regarding this clone: In the same sample, other DNA sequences code for this CDR3. CDR3 nucleotide sequence: TGTGCCAGCAGCCCCCGGGACAGTTCCTACGAGCAGTACTTC. This translates into CASSPRDSSYEQYF. The rearrangement links TRBV11-3 to TRBJ2-7; TRBD1 matches at 7 bases. This CDR3 is built from 14 residues. The junction had 5 bases not matched to a gene; V was cut back by 5 bases and J by 1 base. CDR1 is SGHNT, CDR2 YENEEA, per germline.

This clone was counted a single time. The V call is TRBV11-2, the J call TRBJ1-2; the match to TRBD1 covers 8 bases. Trimming cost V 4 bases and J 7 bases; bases outside gene matches: 20. Germline CDR1 SGHAT, CDR2 FQNNGV. The CDR3 spans 18 residues. The CDR3 here is CASSSLRAGGLNPVGYTF. The CDR3 coding sequence is TGTGCCAGCAGCTCTCTGAGGGCAGGGGGCTTGAACCCAGTTGGCTACACCTTC. The variable domain in full, completed from reference TRBV11-2 and TRBJ1-2, reads EAGVAQSPRYKIIEKRQSVAFWCNPISGHATLYWYQQILGQGPKLLIQFQNNGVVDDSQLPKDRFSAERLKGVDSTLKIQPAKLEDSAVYLCASSSLRAGGLNPVGYTFGSGTRLTVV.

V and J are TRBV7-2 and TRBJ1-5, with 9 bases fitting TRBD1. The J segment lost 4 bases and the V segment lost 4 bases, leaving 5 bases of the junction unmatched. The CDR3 consists of 15 residues. Germline CDR1 SGHTA, CDR2 FQGNSA. This CDR3 reads CASSWAGTGNQPQHF. DNA for the CDR3: TGTGCCAGCAGCTGGGCCGGGACAGGGAATCAGCCCCAGCATTTT. Together with reference TRBV7-2 and TRBJ1-5, the CDR3 gives the full variable domain: GAGVSQSPSNKVTEKGKDVELRCDPISGHTALYWYRQSLGQGLEFLIYFQGNSAPDKSGLPSDRFSAERTGGSVSTLTIQRTQQEDSAVYLCASSWAGTGNQPQHFGDGTRLSIL.

This clone has just one count. The chain is built from TRBV7-3 and TRBJ2-5; TRBD2 is a possible D gene (5 bases). V was shortened by 5 bases and J by 5 bases, with 12 bases between the two germline ends. The CDR3 consists of 13 residues. Germline-derived CDR1 and CDR2 are SGHTA and FQGTGA. In DNA, the CDR3 is TGTGCCAGCAGCCGCGTCCCGGGGGAGACCCAGTACTTC. This encodes CASSRVPGETQYF.